The 25 T cell receptor beta chains in this list originate from one sample, sequenced in a study of T cell responses to AZD1222 COVID-19 vaccine. Assay: immunoSEQ multiplex PCR; the TCRdb copy retains only in-frame clones and omits some. The sample holds around 120,000 clones, around 94% seen once. Sequencing used peripheral blood, obtained on day 0 of AZD1222 vaccination. Receptors were obtained from an adult in good health.

The rearrangement joins TRBV18 to TRBJ1-2, with D maybe TRBD1 (5 bases). The CDR3 totals 13 residues. V gave up 8 bases and J gave up 7 bases, with 17 bases separating them. Germline values: CDR1 KGHSH, CDR2 LQKENI. This CDR3 reads CASQNDSAVGYTF. CDR3 bases: TGTGCCAGCCAAAACGACAGCGCCGTTGGCTACACCTTC.

This rearrangement joins TRBV2 to TRBJ2-7; D is uncertain. Trimming removed 6 bases from V and 1 base from J, with 7 bases in between. Looked up from germline, CDR1 is SNHLY and CDR2 is FYNNEI. The CDR3 loop spans 12 amino acids. For the CDR3, the DNA is TGTGCCAGCAGCCTGGTATCCTACGAGCAGTACTTC. Translated, it gives CASSLVSYEQYF.

The gene calls are TRBV11-3 and TRBJ2-5; D call uncertain. Trimming left V 5 bases short and J 3 bases short, with 16 bases between. In germline, CDR1 is SGHNT, CDR2 YENEEA. The length of the CDR3 is 15 residues. CDR3 sequence reads: CASSHNLDTKETQYF. The CDR3 bases are TGTGCCAGCAGCCATAACCTAGACACAAAAGAGACCCAGTACTTC. The complete variable domain, with remaining parts taken from reference TRBV11-3 and TRBJ2-5, reads EAGVVQSPRYKIIEKKQPVAFWCNPISGHNTLYWYLQNLGQGPELLIRYENEEAVDDSQLPKDRFSAERLKGVDSTLKIQPAELGDSAVYLCASSHNLDTKETQYFGPGTRLLVL.

The chain recombines TRBV6-5 with TRBJ1-1; 7 bases fit TRBD1. After removal of 0 bases from V and 4 bases from J, the junction contained 5 bases not matched to a gene. Per germline, CDR1 MNHEY and CDR2 SVGAGI. The CDR3 is 15 amino acids. The CDR3 reads CASSYSRGQGTEAFF. The CDR3 DNA is TGTGCCAGCAGTTACTCGAGGGGGCAGGGCACTGAAGCTTTCTTT.

The chain uses TRBV13 and TRBJ1-2; TRBD1 matches 9 bases. The germline gives CDR1 PRHDT, CDR2 FYEKMQ (reference sequence). The CDR3 runs 14 residues. The V and J ends lost 3 bases and 2 bases, in that order; junction bases with no gene match: 1. The CDR3 protein is CASSLGQGNYGYTF. The CDR3 DNA reads TGTGCCAGCAGCTTGGGACAGGGAAACTATGGCTACACCTTC.

The chain combines TRBV5-1 with TRBJ1-4; 8 nucleotides align to TRBD1. Germline CDR1 and CDR2: SGHRS and YFSETQ. V lost 9 bases, J lost 7 bases, and 8 bases stayed unmatched. The CDR3 totals 13 residues. Here the CDR3 reads CATGTGGGEKLFF. CDR3 sequence (DNA): TGCGCCACCGGGACAGGAGGGGGTGAAAAACTGTTTTTT. The whole variable domain, remainder taken from reference TRBV5-1 and TRBJ1-4, is KAGVTQTPRYLIKTRGQQVTLSCSPISGHRSVSWYQQTPGQGLQFLFEYFSETQRNKGNFPGRFSGRQFSNSRSEMNVSTLELGDSALYLCATGTGGGEKLFFGSGTQLSVL.

CDR3 coding DNA: TGTGCCAGCAGCCAAGGACTCTTTAGCCGACAAACTTACTCCTACAATGAGCAGTTCTTC. Residues: CASSQGLFSRQTYSYNEQFF. This chain connects TRBV14 to TRBJ2-1; no clear D. This CDR3 spans 20 amino acids. Germline CDR1 is SGHDN and CDR2 is FVKESK. Trimming pared 1 base from V and 0 bases from J, leaving 22 bases between.

The chain combines TRBV29-1 with TRBJ2-1; weak D call: TRBD1 (6 bases). Germline V gene lookup returns CDR1 SQVTM and CDR2 ANQGSEA. With 7 bases removed from V and 4 bases from J, the gap between germline ends came to 14 bases. The CDR3 sequence is 13 residues long. The CDR3 bases are TGCAGCGGCGCGATGACAGGATACAATGAGCAGTTCTTC. Amino acids: CSGAMTGYNEQFF.

The chain recombines TRBV5-6 with TRBJ1-1, with a weak D call TRBD1 (5 bases). V was trimmed by 4 bases and J by 5 bases, leaving 21 bases between them. CDR3 length: 16 amino acids. Germline V gives CDR1 SGHDT, CDR2 YYEEEE. The CDR3 is CASSILSREVGTEAFF. The CDR3 DNA is TGTGCCAGCAGCATCCTGAGCAGGGAAGTGGGGACTGAAGCTTTCTTT.

The V call is TRBV27, the J call TRBJ1-6; 7 bases align to TRBD1. J was trimmed by 4 bases and V by 7 bases; bases with no gene match: 4. Germline assignment: CDR1 MNHEY and CDR2 SMNVEV (reference sequence). CDR3 size: 14 residues. The CDR3 loop is CASTEGQYNSPLHF. The CDR3 DNA reads TGTGCCAGCACCGAGGGACAGTATAATTCACCCCTCCACTTT.

The sample holds a few counts of this clone. The chain has TRBV7-6 and TRBJ2-7, with D possibly being TRBD1 (5 bases). Trimming took off 1 base at V and 2 bases at J, with 12 bases between the two ends. The CDR3 is 15 amino acids. CDR1 is SGHVS and CDR2 is FNYEAQ in the germline V gene. The CDR3 is CASSLVRTPPYEQYF. The DNA for the CDR3 is TGTGCCAGCAGCTTAGTCAGGACACCTCCCTACGAGCAGTACTTC.

The chain links TRBV6-5 to TRBJ2-7, with 8 bases matching TRBD1. The CDR3 sequence is 14 residues long. From germline, CDR1 is MNHEY and CDR2 SVGAGI. V was clipped by 2 bases and J by 5 bases; unmatched bases: 5. CDR3 DNA: TGTGCCAGCAGTTACCGGACAGGGTATAACGAGCAGTACTTC. Its translation: CASSYRTGYNEQYF.

The J gene is TRBJ2-1, the V gene TRBV7-8, with TRBD2 identical over 15 bases. This CDR3 region has 19 residues. The ends lost 2 bases at V and 2 bases at J; junction bases unmatched: 7. The V gene's germline CDR1 is SGHVS and CDR2 FQNEAQ. The CDR3 sequence is CASSLSRTSGRAAYNEQFF. The CDR3 DNA follows: TGTGCCAGCAGCTTATCAAGGACTAGCGGGAGGGCCGCCTACAATGAGCAGTTCTTC.

This chain links TRBV28 with TRBJ2-1; no reliable D call. The CDR3 has 13 amino acids. The germline gives CDR1 MDHEN, CDR2 SYDVKM. Trimming took off 6 bases at V and 9 bases at J, with 15 bases between the two ends. CDR3 residues: CASSGPTRREQFF. DNA for the CDR3: TGTGCCAGCAGCGGCCCCACGAGGCGTGAGCAGTTCTTC.

This chain joins TRBV7-3 and TRBJ2-1; D ambiguous. CDR3 size: 13 residues. The germline V gene encodes CDR1 SGHTA and CDR2 FQGTGA. V lost 5 bases and J 10 bases, leaving 15 bases between the germline ends. The CDR3 nucleotides read TGTGCCAGCAGCCTAGACGGTCTAGGAGAGCAGTTCTTC. This encodes CASSLDGLGEQFF.

This clone has a single count. Other DNA sequences in the sample encode the same CDR3. The CDR3 is CASSVDGGADTQYF. CDR3 DNA sequence: TGTGCCAGCAGCGTAGACGGGGGGGCCGATACGCAGTATTTT. V gene TRBV9 combines with J gene TRBJ2-3; 8 positions agree with TRBD2. Trimming cost V 0 bases and J 6 bases; bases outside gene matches: 3. This CDR3 is 14 amino acids long. Germline assignment: CDR1 SGDLS and CDR2 YYNGEE.

The chain uses TRBV19 and TRBJ1-1; D not certain. V was trimmed by 3 bases and J by 1 base, leaving 9 bases between them. The CDR3 runs to 14 residues. Germline CDR1 is LNHDA and CDR2 is SQIVND (reference sequence). CDR3 loop: CASSIWAENTEAFF. CDR3 DNA sequence: TGTGCCAGTAGTATTTGGGCGGAGAACACTGAAGCTTTCTTT.

The chain uses TRBV11-2 and TRBJ2-7; TRBD1 matches at 8 bases. Germline V CDR1 and CDR2: SGHAT, FQNNGV. The junction had 8 bases not matched to a gene; V was cut back by 4 bases and J by 3 bases. The CDR3 extends over 15 amino acids. The CDR3 is CASSSLRTGNYEQYF. Here the CDR3 DNA reads TGTGCCAGCAGCTCCCTCCGGACAGGGAACTACGAGCAGTACTTC.

J is TRBJ1-4 and V is TRBV30; TRBD1 might be the D (6 bases). Germline V lookup: CDR1 GTSNPN, CDR2 SVGIG (reference sequence). The CDR3 covers 14 residues. V gave up 2 bases and J gave up 8 bases, with 15 bases separating them. The CDR3 loop reads CAWSIGGRKEKLFF. DNA of the CDR3: TGTGCCTGGAGTATCGGGGGGCGAAAAGAAAAACTGTTTTTT. Full variable domain (outside the CDR3, taken from reference TRBV30 and TRBJ1-4): SQTIHQWPATLVQPVGSPLSLECTVEGTSNPNLYWYRQAAGRGLQLLFYSVGIGQISSEVPQNLSASRPQDRQFILSSKKLLLSDSGFYLCAWSIGGRKEKLFFGSGTQLSVL.

The V and J genes are TRBV7-2 and TRBJ1-1, with D hard to call. V shed 5 bases and J shed 4 bases, with 14 bases lying between them. The CDR3 is made up of 14 amino acids. CDR1 is SGHTA and CDR2 is FQGNSA in the germline V gene. This chain's CDR3 is CASSTQNSATEAFF. Here the CDR3 DNA reads TGTGCCAGCAGCACACAAAATTCGGCCACTGAAGCTTTCTTT.

The rearrangement uses TRBV5-1 and TRBJ1-2; D is ambiguous. V lost 3 bases to trimming and J lost 4 bases, with 22 bases between them. CDR3 length: 17 residues. Looked up from germline, CDR1 is SGHRS and CDR2 is YFSETQ. CDR3: CASSWDSEIGLSYGYTF. In DNA form, the CDR3 reads TGCGCCAGCAGCTGGGATTCGGAAATAGGGTTGTCCTATGGCTACACCTTC.

The chain couples TRBV7-2 to TRBJ2-7; 12 bases map to TRBD2. The CDR3 is 16 residues long. Germline trimming cut 4 bases from V and 6 bases from J; bases unmatched to any gene: 10. Germline CDR1 reads SGHTA; CDR2 reads FQGNSA. The CDR3 protein is CASSSYLAGGRGEQYF. CDR3 nucleotide sequence: TGTGCCAGCAGCTCCTACCTAGCGGGGGGGAGAGGCGAGCAGTACTTC.

The rearrangement joins TRBV3-1 (or the pseudogene TRBV3-2) to TRBJ2-5, with 8 positions matching TRBD2. The V and J ends lost 8 bases and 10 bases, in that order; junction bases with no gene match: 9. Germline V gene lookup returns CDR1 LGHDT and CDR2 YNNKEL (reference sequence). The CDR3 is 12 residues long. CDR3 in amino acids: CASFAGGGDQYF. The CDR3 DNA reads TGTGCCAGCTTCGCGGGGGGTGGGGACCAGTACTTC.

This sequence joins TRBV7-3 and TRBJ2-2; tentatively, D is TRBD1 or TRBD2 (5 bases each). The CDR3 totals 16 residues. Germline V gene lookup returns CDR1 SGHTA and CDR2 FQGTGA. Trimming removed 1 base from V and 3 bases from J, with 12 bases in between. The CDR3 reads CASSLIGQGDTGELFF. The CDR3, as DNA: TGTGCCAGCAGCTTAATAGGCCAGGGAGACACCGGGGAGCTGTTTTTT. Drawing the rest from reference TRBV7-3 and TRBJ2-2, the complete variable domain is GAGVSQTPSNKVTEKGKYVELRCDPISGHTALYWYRQSLGQGPEFLIYFQGTGAADDSGLPNDRFFAVRPEGSVSTLKIQRTERGDSAVYLCASSLIGQGDTGELFFGEGSRLTVL.

The chain links TRBV7-9 to TRBJ1-4; D unclear. The CDR3 loop spans 14 amino acids. Trimming pared 2 bases from V and 6 bases from J, leaving 10 bases between. CDR1 and CDR2 (germline): SEHNR, FQNEAQ (reference sequence). CDR3 in amino acids: CASSLQNGDEKLFF. The DNA for the CDR3 is TGTGCCAGCAGCTTACAAAACGGGGATGAAAAACTGTTTTTT.